One T cell receptor beta chain is described in this entry. The sample is drawn from a study of monozygotic twins with inflammatory bowel disease. TCRdb reprocessed the 5' RACE reads and reports one entry per CDR3 protein, with no DNA. The table lists hundreds of thousands of distinct CDR3 sequences, with more than 4.5% in the top ten. The CDR3 is 15 residues long. Germline CDR1 reads DFQATT; CDR2 reads SNEGSKA (reference sequence). The TCR sequence derives from a human donor with ulcerative colitis or Crohn's disease, or a healthy co-twin of an affected twin (not recorded which). The sequencing sample was made of blood. The rearrangement links TRBV20-1 to TRBJ2-1; lacking DNA, the TRBD1 call made by TCRdb goes unchecked. The CDR3 protein is CSAIFGGAPYNEQFF.